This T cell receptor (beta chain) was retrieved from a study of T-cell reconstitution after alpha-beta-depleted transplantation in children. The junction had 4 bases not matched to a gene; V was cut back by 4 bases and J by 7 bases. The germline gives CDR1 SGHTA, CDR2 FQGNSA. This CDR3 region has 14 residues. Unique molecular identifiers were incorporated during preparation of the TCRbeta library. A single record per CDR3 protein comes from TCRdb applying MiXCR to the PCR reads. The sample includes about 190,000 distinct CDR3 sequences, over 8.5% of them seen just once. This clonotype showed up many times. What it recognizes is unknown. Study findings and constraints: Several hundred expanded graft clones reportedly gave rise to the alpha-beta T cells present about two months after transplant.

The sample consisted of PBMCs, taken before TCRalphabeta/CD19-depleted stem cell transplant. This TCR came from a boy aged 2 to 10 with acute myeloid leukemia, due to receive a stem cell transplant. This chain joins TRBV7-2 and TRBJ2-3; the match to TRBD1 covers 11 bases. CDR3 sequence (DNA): TGTGCCAGCAGCTGGACAGGGGGCGCAAATACGCAGTATTTT. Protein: CASSWTGGANTQYF.